These T cell receptor beta chains were read from a single sample in a study of CD8 T cells in ankylosing spondylitis. MiXCR, run by TCRdb on the 5' RACE reads, gives a single entry per CDR3 protein. The repertoire includes 200,000 to 300,000 distinct CDR3 sequences, approximately 9% of them detected once, and under 7.5% sits in the top ten. What was sequenced was blood, either unsorted or a sorted T cell fraction (not recorded which). These receptors originate from a male donor with ankylosing spondylitis or in good health (not recorded which). The CDR3 runs from the conserved cysteine through the conserved F or W. D genes are given only for firm matches. Where a row states a size, it is once, few, many or the class of an expanded clone; other rows omit it.

j_call d_call clone_size v_call cdr3_nt cdr3_aa
TRBJ1-5 . many TRBV3-1 TGTGCCAGCAGCCACGGGGTAGTGGAACAGCCCCAGCATTTT CASSHGVVEQPQHF
TRBJ2-2 . few TRBV5-1 TGCGCCAGCAGCTTGGGTGTCAGCTGGCTGGAGTTGGGCACCGGGGAGCTGTTTTTT CASSLGVSWLELGTGELFF
TRBJ2-3 TRBD2 many TRBV20-1 TGCAGTGCTAGAGGCCTAGCGGGGTCTCGCACAGATACGCAGTATTTT CSARGLAGSRTDTQYF
TRBJ2-3 TRBD1 few TRBV12-3/TRBV12-4 TGTGCCAGCAGTCCCGACAGGGGGACTCTTGGAGATACGCAGTATTTT CASSPDRGTLGDTQYF
TRBJ2-1 TRBD2 many TRBV4-3 TGCGCCAGCAGCCTCGGTACTAGCGGTAGTGGGAATGAGCAGTTCTTC CASSLGTSGSGNEQFF
TRBJ1-5 . many TRBV4-3 TGCGCCAGCAGCCAAGATTCAGGTGGAAATCAGCCCCAGCATTTT CASSQDSGGNQPQHF
TRBJ2-5 . many TRBV21-1 TGTGCCAGCACCCTACCTCGAGAGACCCAGTACTTC CASTLPRETQYF
TRBJ1-5 . many TRBV5-1 TGCGCCAGCAGCTTGAGCCCTGGCGTGAATCAGCCCCAGCATTTT CASSLSPGVNQPQHF
TRBJ2-7 . few TRBV30 TGTGCCTGGAGTAGCAGCTCCTACGAGCAGTACTTC CAWSSSSYEQYF
TRBJ2-1 . many TRBV29-1 TGCAGCGTTGGGGCCCTTATTGAGCAGTTCTTC CSVGALIEQFF
TRBJ1-4 . many TRBV9 TGTGCCAGCAGCGTAGGACCAGGGACTAATGAAAAACTGTTTTTT CASSVGPGTNEKLFF
TRBJ2-1 . few TRBV29-1 TGCAGCGTTGAAGACAGGGAAGCCTACAATGAGCAGTTCTTC CSVEDREAYNEQFF
TRBJ2-3 TRBD2 many TRBV29-1 TGCAGCGGACTCGGGCTAGCGGTCACAGATACGCAGTATTTT CSGLGLAVTDTQYF
TRBJ2-1 . many TRBV6-5 TGTGCCAGCAGTTACTCGTATGGTATTAATGAGCAGTTCTTC CASSYSYGINEQFF
TRBJ2-3 TRBD2 . TRBV5-1 TGCGCCAGCAGCTTGCCCGGAGCGGGGGGAAAGCAGTATTTT CASSLPGAGGKQYF
TRBJ2-7 TRBD1 . TRBV30 TGTGCCTGGAAGGGGACAGGCAGCGAGCAGTACTTC CAWKGTGSEQYF
TRBJ1-1 . many TRBV2 TGTGCCAGCAGTGATAGTATTGGATCTGAAGCTTTCTTT CASSDSIGSEAFF
TRBJ2-5 . . TRBV20-1 TGCAGTGCTAGAGACCCAAAACCTAGGACTAAAGGAGAGACCCAGTACTTC CSARDPKPRTKGETQYF
TRBJ2-7 . many TRBV5-1 TGCGCCAGCAGCCCTCGGGGACCCGAGCAGTACTTC CASSPRGPEQYF
TRBJ1-5 . . TRBV5-5 TGTGCCAGCAGCTTGGGACGGGCGCGGGAGCAGCCCCAGCATTTT CASSLGRAREQPQHF
TRBJ1-2 . many TRBV29-1 TGCAGCGGGTATACGGGACCGGAGGGCTACACCTTC CSGYTGPEGYTF
TRBJ1-5 . many TRBV12-3/TRBV12-4 TGTGCCAGCAACAGTTCCCCCCAGCCCCAGCATTTT CASNSSPQPQHF
TRBJ2-7 . many TRBV5-6 TGTGCCAGCAGCCCATTGGACGGCACCTACGAGCAGTACTTC CASSPLDGTYEQYF
TRBJ2-7 . few TRBV15 TGTGCCACCAGCAGAGATTTGGCTAGCGACGGCGAGCAGTACTTC CATSRDLASDGEQYF
TRBJ2-2 . many TRBV20-1 TGCAGTGCCCCGCGCCATCCTAGTATCGCCGGGGAGCTGTTTTTT CSAPRHPSIAGELFF
TRBJ1-2 . . TRBV4-1 TGCGCCAGCAGCCAAGATTTTGACAGTGGGGGAGATTATGGCTACACCTTC CASSQDFDSGGDYGYTF
TRBJ1-6 . few TRBV7-2 TGTGCCAGCAGCTTAGAGTGGGGGAATTCACCCCTCCACTTT CASSLEWGNSPLHF
TRBJ1-1 . many TRBV28 TGTGCCAGCACCGGGGCCTTGGGGAACACTGAAGCTTTCTTT CASTGALGNTEAFF
TRBJ2-1 . many TRBV5-1 TGCGCCAGCAGCCCCTGGGATGTTGCAGGGATATTCAATGAGCAGTTCTTC CASSPWDVAGIFNEQFF
TRBJ2-7 TRBD2 many TRBV19 TGTGCCAGTAGTATGACTAGCGGACAATACGAGCAGTACTTC CASSMTSGQYEQYF
TRBJ1-2 . . TRBV11-3 TGTGCCAGCAGCCCTCCCTGGGACGCGGGTAGAGGTGGCTACACCTTC CASSPPWDAGRGGYTF
TRBJ1-1 TRBD1 many TRBV7-3 TGTGCCAGCAGCTCCAGACAGGGAGGCACTGAAGCTTTCTTT CASSSRQGGTEAFF
TRBJ2-5 TRBD2 few TRBV11-2 TGTGCCAGCAGAAGGACTAGCGGGAGCGAGACCCAGTACTTC CASRRTSGSETQYF
TRBJ1-2 . . TRBV29-1 TGCAGCGTTGTGGGGGGCGCCGGCTATGGCTACACCTTC CSVVGGAGYGYTF
TRBJ1-1 . many TRBV12-3/TRBV12-4 TGTGCCAGCAGTCTGGACAGATACACTGAAGCTTTCTTT CASSLDRYTEAFF
TRBJ2-1 TRBD1 few TRBV5-1 TGCGCCAGCAGCCAGGACAGGGGCACCTTCTCCTTGCAGTTCTTC CASSQDRGTFSLQFF
TRBJ1-1 TRBD1 many TRBV20-1 TGCAGTGCTAGGGACAGGGTCCAGACTGAAGCTTTCTTT CSARDRVQTEAFF
TRBJ2-7 . many TRBV20-1 TGCAGTGCTAGGGAGCGGTCGAGGGAGCAGTACTTC CSARERSREQYF
TRBJ1-3 . many TRBV5-1 TGCGCCAGCAGCTTGGGCCAGCGAAACACCATATATTTT CASSLGQRNTIYF
TRBJ1-5 . many TRBV5-1 TGCGCCAGCAGCTTGGCTGCCTATAGCAATCAGCCCCAGCATTTT CASSLAAYSNQPQHF
TRBJ1-1 . few TRBV14 TGTGCCAGCAGCTCGTCCCGATGGAACACTGAAGCTTTCTTT CASSSSRWNTEAFF
TRBJ1-1 TRBD1 many TRBV5-1 TGCGCCAGCAGCATAACAGGGGGAGTAACTGAAGCTTTCTTT CASSITGGVTEAFF
TRBJ1-1 . . TRBV5-1 TGCGCCAGCAGGGTGGGAGGGAACACTGAAGCTTTCTTT CASRVGGNTEAFF
TRBJ2-3 . many TRBV20-1 TGCAGTGCTAGTGGGTATTTACAGGGCTCAGATACGCAGTATTTT CSASGYLQGSDTQYF
TRBJ2-1 TRBD1 many TRBV12-3/TRBV12-4 TGTGCCAGCAGTTCAACAGGGGGCGGTGAGCAGTTCTTC CASSSTGGGEQFF
TRBJ2-2 TRBD2 many TRBV18 TGTGCCAGCTCGACGGGGGGGCCGAACACCGGGGAGCTGTTTTTT CASSTGGPNTGELFF
TRBJ2-2 TRBD2 . TRBV27 TGTGCCACGGGACTAGCGGGACCGACCGGGGAGCTGTTTTTT CATGLAGPTGELFF